Below, 31 T cell receptor beta chains from the same sample are listed, as sequenced in a study of control samples from healthy donors and cancer patients. Only in-frame clones appear in the TCRdb table, and some are missing; sequencing was by immunoSEQ multiplex PCR. The sample carries 89,000 or so clones, more than 70% recorded once. Sequencing was carried out using blood. The receptors stem from a man aged 45-65 years in good health.

V usage is TRBV24-1 and J usage is TRBJ1-3, with unresolved D. Germline V gene sequence: CDR1 KGHDR, CDR2 SFDVKD. This CDR3 is built from 14 residues. Trimming removed 4 bases at V and 0 bases at J, with 6 bases between. Written as DNA, the CDR3 is TGTGCCACCAGTGAGCGGGTCTCTGGAAACACCATATATTTT. Its protein is CATSERVSGNTIYF.

V usage is TRBV4-2 and J usage is TRBJ1-4; 7 bases are a match to TRBD1. After removal of 0 bases from V and 14 bases from J, the junction contained 9 bases not matched to a gene. The CDR3 consists of 14 residues. Per the germline V gene, CDR1 is LGHNA and CDR2 is YNFKEQ. CDR3 sequence: CASSQDSGQGGLFF. In DNA form, the CDR3 reads TGTGCCAGCAGCCAAGATAGCGGGCAGGGGGGTCTGTTTTTT.

The CDR3 is CASSLVGGQSQAFF. The CDR3 nucleotides are TGTGCCAGCAGCTTAGTGGGGGGACAGTCACAAGCTTTCTTT. The rearrangement links TRBV11-3 to TRBJ1-1; 7 bases map to TRBD1. The CDR3 is 14 amino acids. The J segment lost 9 bases and the V segment lost 1 base, leaving 8 bases of the junction unmatched. Germline-derived CDR1 and CDR2 are SGHNT and YENEEA.

The chain links TRBV9 to TRBJ1-1; D call uncertain. CDR1 and CDR2 from the germline V gene are SGDLS and YYNGEE. This CDR3 has 14 amino acids. V was cut by 3 bases and J by 0 bases, with 9 bases left in between. CDR3 in amino acids: CASSEEPMNTEAFF. CDR3 DNA sequence: TGTGCCAGCAGCGAAGAACCCATGAACACTGAAGCTTTCTTT.

This sequence joins TRBV30 and TRBJ1-6, with a possible D match to TRBD1 (5 bases). Germline CDR1 GTSNPN, CDR2 SVGIG (reference sequence). The CDR3 is 13 amino acids. Trimming removed 1 base at V and 6 bases at J, with 7 bases between. The CDR3 loop is CAWSGGLNSPLHF. The CDR3 DNA follows: TGTGCCTGGAGTGGGGGCCTTAATTCACCCCTCCACTTT.

Remarks on this clone: The same CDR3 can be traced to other DNA sequences in this sample. This CDR3 is CASSFAGNTEAFF. Here the CDR3 DNA reads TGTGCCAGCAGTTTTGCAGGTAACACTGAAGCTTTCTTT. The V call is TRBV12-3 or TRBV12-4, the J call TRBJ1-1, with D unclear. Trimming stripped 3 bases from V and 2 bases from J, with 7 bases between. The CDR3 is made up of 13 amino acids.

The chain links TRBV4-3 to TRBJ1-1; D unresolved. The CDR3 covers 14 residues. With 7 bases removed from V and 0 bases from J, the gap between germline ends came to 12 bases. Germline V gene sequence: CDR1 LGHNA, CDR2 YSLEER. For the CDR3, the DNA is TGCGCCAGCAAACTAACGGAGATGAACACTGAAGCTTTCTTT. It encodes CASKLTEMNTEAFF.

The chain joins TRBV4-3 to TRBJ1-5, with 7 bases lining up with TRBD1. There are 14 residues in the CDR3. Trimming took 0 bases from V and 8 from J; bases not matched to a gene: 4. Germline CDR1 is LGHNA and CDR2 is YSLEER. The CDR3 region is CASSQEAGGKPQHF. CDR3 nucleotide sequence: TGCGCCAGCAGCCAAGAGGCAGGGGGAAAGCCCCAGCATTTT.

The chain uses TRBV5-4 and TRBJ2-7; TRBD2 agrees at 9 bases. J was trimmed by 2 bases and V by 3 bases; bases with no gene match: 9. The CDR3 has 16 amino acids. Germline V gene sequence: CDR1 SGHNT, CDR2 YYREEE (reference sequence). CDR3 sequence: CASSSDPSGIPYEQYF. Written as DNA, the CDR3 is TGTGCCAGCAGCTCGGACCCTAGCGGGATTCCCTACGAGCAGTACTTC.

The rearrangement uses TRBV29-1 and TRBJ2-3; TRBD2 aligns across 8 bases. Germline loops: CDR1 SQVTM, CDR2 ANQGSEA. The V segment lost 3 bases and the J segment 2 bases; nucleotides outside the gene matches: 13. This CDR3 is 17 amino acids long. The CDR3 loop is CSVDSELAGAFTDTQYF. The CDR3 nucleotides are TGCAGCGTTGATAGCGAGCTAGCGGGTGCATTCACAGATACGCAGTATTTT.

The chain carries TRBV10-3 and TRBJ2-2; no reliable D call. The CDR3 extends over 14 amino acids. Germline CDR1 ENHRY, CDR2 SYGVKD. V lost 2 bases, J lost 4 bases, and 8 bases lay in between. In DNA form, the CDR3 reads TGTGCCATCAGTGAGACGGGTAGCACCGGGGAGCTGTTTTTT. This gives the protein CAISETGSTGELFF.

This sequence joins TRBV21-1 and TRBJ2-7. TRBV21-1 is labeled a pseudogene. The CDR3 is 15 residues long. Written as DNA, the CDR3 is TGTGCCAGCAGCAAAGTTGGTATAGACCGTCAAGGGCAGTACGTC. Residues: CASSKVGIDRQGQYV.

V gene TRBV30 combines with J gene TRBJ2-4; TRBD2 might be the D (6 bases). Trimming pared 3 bases from V and 6 bases from J, leaving 12 bases between. The CDR3 loop spans 13 amino acids. The germline V gene encodes CDR1 GTSNPN and CDR2 SVGIG (reference sequence). The CDR3 loop is CAWSSGTGNIQYF. CDR3 sequence (DNA): TGTGCCTGGAGCTCCGGGACTGGAAACATTCAGTACTTC.

The V and J genes are TRBV24-1 and TRBJ2-5; D gene unclear. Germline values: CDR1 KGHDR, CDR2 SFDVKD. This CDR3 region has 13 residues. V lost 7 bases and J 5 bases, leaving 13 bases between the germline ends. The CDR3 DNA follows: TGTGCCACCAGAGAGACGGGCTTTGAGACCCAGTACTTC. It translates to CATRETGFETQYF.

This clone was recorded a few times. CDR3: CASSDSNSYGYTF. CDR3 DNA sequence: TGCGCCAGCAGTGATTCGAACAGCTATGGCTACACCTTC. The chain couples TRBV10-1 to TRBJ1-2; D remains ambiguous. The CDR3 totals 13 residues. V lost 3 bases and J 4 bases, leaving 9 bases between the germline ends. Germline V gives CDR1 WNHNN, CDR2 SYGVQD (reference sequence).

The gene calls are TRBV9 and TRBJ1-1; perhaps TRBD1 as D (5 bases). CDR1 and CDR2 (germline): SGDLS, YYNGEE. Trimming left V 4 bases short and J 4 bases short, with 11 bases between. The CDR3 consists of 13 residues. CDR3 nucleotides: TGTGCCAGCAGCCTAGGTGGGGGCACTGAAGCTTTCTTT. The encoded protein is CASSLGGGTEAFF. Filled out from reference TRBV9 and TRBJ1-1, the complete variable domain reads DSGVTQTPKHLITATGQRVTLRCSPRSGDLSVYWYQQSLDQGLQFLIQYYNGEERAKGNILERFSAQQFPDLHSELNLSSLELGDSALYFCASSLGGGTEAFFGQGTRLTVV.

V usage is TRBV12-5 and J usage is TRBJ2-1; TRBD2 aligns across 16 bases. Germline loops: CDR1 LGHNT, CDR2 FRNRAP. The CDR3 spans 21 residues. V shed 0 bases and J 2 bases; nucleotides not matched to a gene: 10. The CDR3 sequence: CASGLVPQGLAGGRPYNEQFF. The DNA for the CDR3 is TGTGCTAGTGGTTTGGTACCCCAGGGACTAGCGGGGGGGCGGCCCTACAATGAGCAGTTCTTC.

CDR3 sequence reads: CASSQDTGLRGNTIYF. DNA of the CDR3: TGTGCCAGCAGCCAAGATACGGGGCTGAGGGGAAACACCATATATTTT. V and J are TRBV3-1 (or the pseudogene TRBV3-2) and TRBJ1-3; a weak D match, TRBD1 (5 bases). Germline lookup yields CDR1 LGHDT and CDR2 YNNKEL (reference sequence). The CDR3 spans 16 residues. V gave up 0 bases and J gave up 4 bases, with 13 bases separating them.

This chain links TRBV5-4 with TRBJ2-3, with D maybe TRBD2 (6 bases). This CDR3 is 16 amino acids long. V was clipped by 4 bases and J by 4 bases, with 19 bases between them. Germline values: CDR1 SGHNT, CDR2 YYREEE (reference sequence). CDR3 DNA sequence: TGTGCCAGCAGCCGACTAGATCTGGAGTTGTCAGATACGCAGTATTTT. This translates into CASSRLDLELSDTQYF.

CDR3: CASNPKGAGNQPQHF. The DNA of the CDR3 is TGTGCCAGTAATCCTAAGGGGGCTGGCAATCAGCCCCAGCATTTT. The rearrangement links TRBV19 to TRBJ1-5; 7 nucleotides agree with TRBD1. The V segment lost 7 bases and the J segment 2 bases; nucleotides outside the gene matches: 8. Germline loops: CDR1 LNHDA, CDR2 SQIVND (reference sequence). This CDR3 has 15 amino acids.

This chain links TRBV5-5 with TRBJ1-2; D perhaps matches TRBD1 (5 bases). Germline V lookup: CDR1 SGHKS, CDR2 YYEKEE (reference sequence). The CDR3 consists of 15 residues. V lost 2 bases, J lost 2 bases, and 13 bases lay in between. The CDR3 DNA reads TGTGCCAGCAGCTTAGCGTGGGGGAGCAACTATGGCTACACCTTC. This gives the protein CASSLAWGSNYGYTF.

The chain is built from TRBV7-9 and TRBJ1-6; a weak D match, TRBD1 (5 bases). Trimming cost V 6 bases and J 10 bases, with 16 bases left between them. Germline V gene lookup returns CDR1 SEHNR and CDR2 FQNEAQ (reference sequence). This CDR3 is 14 amino acids long. The CDR3 DNA sequence: TGTGCCAGCAGACCCACGGGGGAGGCATCACCCCTCCACTTT. It encodes CASRPTGEASPLHF.

The chain has TRBV7-2 and TRBJ1-1, with D unclear. In germline, CDR1 is SGHTA, CDR2 FQGNSA. V lost 4 bases, J lost 1 base, and 10 bases lay in between. The CDR3 is made up of 14 amino acids. The CDR3 protein is CASSSGGGNTEAFF. The CDR3, as DNA: TGTGCCAGCAGCTCGGGAGGAGGGAACACTGAAGCTTTCTTT.

The rearrangement joins TRBV5-5 to TRBJ1-3; D may be TRBD1 (5 bases). Trimming removed 2 bases at V and 1 base at J, with 10 bases between. CDR1 and CDR2 (germline): SGHKS, YYEKEE (reference sequence). The CDR3 consists of 15 residues. CDR3 nucleotides: TGTGCCAGCAGCTTTGCATCAGGGTCTGGAAACACCATATATTTT. Protein sequence: CASSFASGSGNTIYF.

The chain has TRBV9 and TRBJ2-1; D could derive from TRBD1 or TRBD2 (6 bases each). This CDR3 spans 15 amino acids. In germline, CDR1 is SGDLS, CDR2 YYNGEE. V lost 3 bases, J lost 5 bases, and 15 bases lay in between. CDR3 in amino acids: CASSAWGAFNNEQFF. Here the CDR3 DNA reads TGTGCCAGCAGCGCGTGGGGGGCTTTTAACAATGAGCAGTTCTTC.

The gene calls are TRBV29-1 and TRBJ1-4; 7 bases fit TRBD1. The CDR3 length is 12 residues. Germline values: CDR1 SQVTM, CDR2 ANQGSEA. The V gene end was trimmed by 6 bases and the J gene end by 7 bases; junction bases not matched to a gene: 5. CDR3 amino acids: CSVRTGVEKLFF. The CDR3 region has the DNA TGCAGCGTGAGAACAGGGGTTGAAAAACTGTTTTTT.

The chain combines TRBV19 with TRBJ2-1; D is possibly TRBD2 (6 bases). Germline CDR1 and CDR2: LNHDA and SQIVND (reference sequence). The V end lost 4 bases, the J end lost 3 bases, and 13 bases lay between the germline ends. The CDR3 is made up of 15 amino acids. The CDR3 region is CASSSAGRLYNEQFF. Here the CDR3 DNA reads TGTGCCAGTAGTAGCGCGGGACGGCTCTACAATGAGCAGTTCTTC.

This clone was recorded once. This rearrangement joins TRBV11-2 to TRBJ2-2; D may match TRBD1 or TRBD2 (5 bases each). CDR3 size: 14 residues. The ends were cut back, 3 bases at V and 6 bases at J, with 11 bases in the middle. CDR1 and CDR2 from the germline V gene are SGHAT and FQNNGV. CDR3 sequence reads: CASSLGTGAGELFF. Written as DNA, the CDR3 is TGTGCCAGCAGCTTGGGGACGGGCGCCGGGGAGCTGTTTTTT.

The gene calls are TRBV28 and TRBJ1-2, with a possible D match to TRBD1 (5 bases). Germline V gene lookup returns CDR1 MDHEN and CDR2 SYDVKM. CDR3 length equals 14 residues. With 5 bases removed from V and 2 bases from J, the gap between germline ends came to 12 bases. The DNA for the CDR3 is TGTGCCAGCAGTCCCAGGGAGAGAAACTATGGCTACACCTTC. It encodes CASSPRERNYGYTF.

A note on this clone: Other nucleotide sequences from this sample produce the same CDR3. CDR3 residues: CASSRNRGYEQYF. The CDR3 region has the DNA TGTGCCAGCAGTAGAAACAGGGGTTACGAGCAGTACTTC. The J gene is TRBJ2-7, the V gene TRBV12-3 or TRBV12-4, with 7 bases lining up with TRBD1. Unmatched junction bases numbered 5, after V lost 5 bases and J lost 4 bases. The CDR3 totals 13 residues.

The chain couples TRBV6-5 to TRBJ2-3; D not resolved. Germline assignment: CDR1 MNHEY and CDR2 SVGAGI. Trimming shortened V by 8 bases and J by 5 bases, and 8 bases separated the two germline ends. CDR3 size: 11 residues. The DNA for the CDR3 is TGTGCCAGCCGCTTGGGAGATACGCAGTATTTT. Translation: CASRLGDTQYF.